This T cell receptor beta chain is drawn from a study of blood T cell repertoires in COVID-19. The CDR3 is 14 residues long. With 8 bases removed from V and 5 bases from J, the gap between germline ends came to 16 bases. CDR1 is MDHEN, CDR2 SYDVKM, per germline. This table comes from immunoSEQ multiplex PCR, and its TCRdb copy is limited to in-frame clones, with some not included. The repertoire holds around 290,000 clones, with around 87% as singletons. The sequence was obtained from a woman in her fifties or sixties who had recovered from COVID-19. Sequencing used peripheral blood. The gene calls are TRBV28 and TRBJ1-5; no reliable D call. The DNA for the CDR3 is TGTGCCAGCGTACCCCCGGGTGGTCATCAGCCCCAGCATTTT. It codes for CASVPPGGHQPQHF. Complete variable domain (other parts from reference TRBV28 and TRBJ1-5): DVKVTQSSRYLVKRTGEKVFLECVQDMDHENMFWYRQDPGLGLRLIYFSYDVKMKEKGDIPEGYSVSREKKERFSLILESASTNQTSMYLCASVPPGGHQPQHFGDGTRLSIL.